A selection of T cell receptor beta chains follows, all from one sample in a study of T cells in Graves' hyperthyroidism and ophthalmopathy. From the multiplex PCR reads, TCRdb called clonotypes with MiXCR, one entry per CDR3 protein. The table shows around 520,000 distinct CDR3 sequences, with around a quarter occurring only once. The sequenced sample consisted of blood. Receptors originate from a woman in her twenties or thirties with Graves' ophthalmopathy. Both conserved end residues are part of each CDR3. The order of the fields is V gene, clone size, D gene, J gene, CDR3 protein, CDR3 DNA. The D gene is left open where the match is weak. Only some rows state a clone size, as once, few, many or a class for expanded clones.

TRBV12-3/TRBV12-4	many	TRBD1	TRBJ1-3	CASSLPQGDNTIYF	TGTGCCAGCAGTTTACCCCAGGGGGATAACACCATATATTTT
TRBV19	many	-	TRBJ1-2	CASSILAGDGYGYTF	TGTGCCAGTAGTATATTGGCAGGGGATGGCTATGGCTACACCTTC
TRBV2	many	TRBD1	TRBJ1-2	CASTRSGTGSYGYTF	TGTGCCAGCACCCGTTCCGGGACAGGGAGTTATGGCTACACCTTC
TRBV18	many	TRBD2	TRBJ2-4	CASSPTSGEDIQYF	TGTGCCAGCTCACCGACTAGCGGGGAGGACATTCAGTACTTC
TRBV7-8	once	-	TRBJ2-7	CASSFGSGLPAYEQYF	-
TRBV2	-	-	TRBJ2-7	CASRDFSPGLIYEQYF	TGTGCCAGCAGGGACTTTTCCCCGGGACTGATATACGAGCAGTACTTC
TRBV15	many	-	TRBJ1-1	CATGTPLNTEAFF	TGTGCCACCGGAACCCCCCTGAACACTGAAGCTTTCTTT
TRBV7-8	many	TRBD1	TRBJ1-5	CASSLDGTGGQPQHF	TGTGCCAGCAGCTTAGACGGGACAGGAGGTCAGCCCCAGCATTTT
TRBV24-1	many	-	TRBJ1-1	CATSDLRGRRAFF	TGTGCCACCAGTGATTTAAGGGGCCGGAGAGCTTTCTTT
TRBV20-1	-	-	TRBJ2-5	CSARNPGAGLTQYF	TGCAGTGCTAGAAACCCCGGGGCAGGGCTGACCCAGTACTTC
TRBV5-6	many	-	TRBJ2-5	CASSFRQKETQYF	TGTGCCAGCAGCTTTAGACAGAAAGAGACCCAGTACTTC
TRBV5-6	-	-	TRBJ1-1	CASSTGHLKNTEAFF	TGTGCCAGCAGTACCGGACATTTAAAGAACACTGAAGCTTTCTTT
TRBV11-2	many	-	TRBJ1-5	CASSLSGTWAGPQHF	TGTGCCAGCAGCTTAAGCGGGACTTGGGCCGGGCCCCAGCATTTT
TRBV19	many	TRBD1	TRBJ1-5	CASSIIRGREIGNQPQHF	TGTGCCAGTAGTATTATAAGGGGGCGCGAGATAGGGAATCAGCCCCAGCATTTT
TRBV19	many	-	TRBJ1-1	CASTRASNTEAFF	TGTGCCAGTACCCGGGCGTCGAACACTGAAGCTTTCTTT
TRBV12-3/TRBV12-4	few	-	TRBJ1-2	CATRRHNKPVGYTF	TGTGCCACCAGAAGACACAATAAACCTGTTGGCTACACCTTC
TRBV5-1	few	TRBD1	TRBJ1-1	CASSPGTGPNTEAFF	TGCGCCAGCAGCCCGGGGACAGGCCCGAACACTGAAGCTTTCTTT
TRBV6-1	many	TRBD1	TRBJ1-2	CASTLFSIGQGIYGYTF	TGTGCCAGCACCCTATTCTCGATTGGACAGGGGATCTATGGCTACACCTTC
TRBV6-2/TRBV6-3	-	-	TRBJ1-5	CASRLAGGDQPQHF	TGTGCCAGCAGGCTCGCGGGCGGGGACCAGCCCCAGCATTTT
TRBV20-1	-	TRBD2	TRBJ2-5	CSASKVLAVQETQYF	TGCAGTGCTAGTAAGGTACTAGCGGTACAAGAGACCCAGTACTTC
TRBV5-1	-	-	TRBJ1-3	CASSLGNTGSGNTIYF	TGCGCCAGCAGCTTGGGCAACACAGGGTCTGGAAACACCATATATTTT
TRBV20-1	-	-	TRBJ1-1	CSGAGPSTEAFF	TGCAGTGGAGCAGGTCCGAGCACTGAAGCTTTCTTT
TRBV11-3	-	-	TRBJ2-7	CASSSLTHSKQYF	TGTGCCAGCAGCTCCCTCACACATTCGAAGCAGTACTTC
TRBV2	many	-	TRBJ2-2	CASYRDLTGELFF	TGTGCCAGCTACAGGGATCTCACCGGGGAGCTGTTTTTT
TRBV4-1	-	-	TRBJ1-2	CASSQEDRTDYGYTF	TGCGCCAGCAGCCAAGAGGACCGGACAGACTATGGCTACACCTTC
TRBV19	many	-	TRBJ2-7	CASSMGGGLDEQYF	TGTGCCAGTAGTATGGGTGGGGGATTGGACGAGCAGTACTTC
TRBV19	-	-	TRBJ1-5	CASTPRGNQPLHF	TGTGCCAGTACCCCTCGGGGGAATCAGCCCCTGCATTTT
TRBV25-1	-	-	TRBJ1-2	CASSPIKELGGYTF	TGTGCCAGCAGTCCAATAAAGGAACTTGGTGGCTACACCTTC
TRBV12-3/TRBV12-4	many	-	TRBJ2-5	CASSPSWETQYF	TGTGCCAGCAGTCCCTCTTGGGAGACCCAGTACTTC
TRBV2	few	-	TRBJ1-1	CASRGSEAFF	TGTGCCAGCAGGGGATCTGAAGCTTTCTTT
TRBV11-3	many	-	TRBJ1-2	CASRLGLLNYGYTF	TGTGCCAGCAGACTGGGGCTCCTTAACTATGGCTACACCTTC
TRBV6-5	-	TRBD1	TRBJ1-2	CASSWDRSPSYGYTF	TGTGCCAGCAGTTGGGACAGGAGTCCGTCCTATGGCTACACCTTC
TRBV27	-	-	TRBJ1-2	CASSIQGATGTCGYTF	TGTGCCAGCAGTATACAAGGAGCTACAGGGACGTGCGGCTACACCTTC
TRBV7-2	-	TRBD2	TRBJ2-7	CASSLRLAAYEQYF	TGTGCCAGCAGCTTACGGCTAGCGGCCTACGAGCAGTACTTC
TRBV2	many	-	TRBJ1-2	CASSSAPGTNYGYTF	TGTGCCAGCAGTTCTGCCCCCGGGACGAACTATGGCTACACCTTC
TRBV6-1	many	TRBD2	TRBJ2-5	CASSPLRGSGGGKTQYF	TGTGCCAGCAGTCCCCTCCGGGGCAGCGGGGGTGGGAAGACCCAGTACTTC
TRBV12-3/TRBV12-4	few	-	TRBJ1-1	CASSSSYSEAFF	TGTGCCAGCAGTTCCTCCTATAGTGAAGCTTTCTTT
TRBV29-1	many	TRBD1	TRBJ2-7	CSVADRDEQYF	TGCAGCGTCGCGGACAGGGACGAGCAGTACTTC